Listed below are T cell receptor beta chains from one sample, sequenced in a study of blood T cell repertoires in COVID-19. This table comes from immunoSEQ multiplex PCR, and its TCRdb copy is limited to in-frame clones, with some not included. The data contain over 250,000 clones, 80% to 95% of them singletons. Source material: peripheral blood. The receptor set was obtained from a person under 35 with COVID-19, enrolled during active disease. Both conserved end residues are part of each CDR3. The D gene is left open where the match is weak. Expanded clones get a size class; other rows say once, few or many, or leave the size out.

J gene: TRBJ2-1
D gene: -
clone size: -
V gene: TRBV2
CDR3 DNA: TGTGCCAGCAGGACCCTATCGGGAGATTTCTATGAGCAGTTCTTC
CDR3 protein: CASRTLSGDFYEQFF

J gene: TRBJ1-3
D gene: -
clone size: -
V gene: TRBV5-1
CDR3 DNA: TGCGCCAGCAGCTCAAACAGGGAAGCCATATATTTT
CDR3 protein: CASSSNREAIYF

J gene: TRBJ2-7
D gene: -
clone size: -
V gene: TRBV5-6
CDR3 DNA: TGTGCCAGCAGCTTGGTAGGTTCTAGTCACGAGCAGTACTTC
CDR3 protein: CASSLVGSSHEQYF

J gene: TRBJ1-5
D gene: -
clone size: -
V gene: TRBV10-3
CDR3 DNA: TGTGCCATCAGCGGGGCAGGGGTCCATCAGCCCCAGCATTTT
CDR3 protein: CAISGAGVHQPQHF

J gene: TRBJ2-1
D gene: TRBD1
clone size: -
V gene: TRBV6-5
CDR3 DNA: TGTGCCAGCAGATCGGGACAGGGCGCTTTAATGTCGTTCTTC
CDR3 protein: CASRSGQGALMSFF

J gene: TRBJ1-1
D gene: -
clone size: -
V gene: TRBV7-9
CDR3 DNA: TGTGCCAGCACCCCGCGGGACACTGAAGCTTTCTTT
CDR3 protein: CASTPRDTEAFF

J gene: TRBJ2-7
D gene: TRBD1
clone size: few
V gene: TRBV28
CDR3 DNA: TGTGCCAGCAGTTCACTTGTGGTGACAGGGAGCTACGAGCAGTACTTC
CDR3 protein: CASSSLVVTGSYEQYF

J gene: TRBJ1-5
D gene: -
clone size: once
V gene: TRBV15
CDR3 DNA: TGTGCCACCAGCAGAGATGATGTAGGGGGATATAGCAATCAGCCCCAGCATTTT
CDR3 protein: CATSRDDVGGYSNQPQHF

J gene: TRBJ2-3
D gene: -
clone size: -
V gene: TRBV20-1
CDR3 DNA: TGCAGTGCTAGGAGAGATACGCAGTATTTT
CDR3 protein: CSARRDTQYF

J gene: TRBJ1-2
D gene: -
clone size: -
V gene: TRBV28
CDR3 DNA: TGTGCCAGCCGCTCGGGACATCCTAACTATGGCTACACCTTC
CDR3 protein: CASRSGHPNYGYTF

J gene: TRBJ1-1
D gene: -
clone size: -
V gene: TRBV19
CDR3 DNA: TGTGCCAGCCCAAACTCTAGCAAACGAATCGGCTCGGGACTTCCGAGAATGGCTTTCTTT
CDR3 protein: CASPNSSKRIGSGLPRMAFF

J gene: TRBJ2-3
D gene: TRBD2
clone size: -
V gene: TRBV6-1
CDR3 DNA: TGTGCCAGCAGTGTGGTAGCGGGAGGGCCGAGGGAGTCTAGCACAGATACGCAGTATTTT
CDR3 protein: CASSVVAGGPRESSTDTQYF

J gene: TRBJ1-5
D gene: -
clone size: -
V gene: TRBV12-3/TRBV12-4
CDR3 DNA: TGTGCCAGCAGTGAACAGGGTCAGCCCCAGCATTTT
CDR3 protein: CASSEQGQPQHF

J gene: TRBJ2-7
D gene: TRBD1
clone size: -
V gene: TRBV6-6
CDR3 DNA: TGTGCCAGCAGTTCAACCGGACAGGGGCGGTCCTACGAGCAGTACTTC
CDR3 protein: CASSSTGQGRSYEQYF

J gene: TRBJ2-7
D gene: TRBD2
clone size: -
V gene: TRBV6-5
CDR3 DNA: TGTGCCAGCAGTTGGACTAGCGGGAGCCCCCTCGAGCAGTACTTC
CDR3 protein: CASSWTSGSPLEQYF

J gene: TRBJ2-1
D gene: -
clone size: once
V gene: TRBV3-1/TRBV3-2
CDR3 DNA: TGTGCCAGCAGCCAGGCGCAGGACTGGGGAGACAATGAGCAGTTCTTC
CDR3 protein: CASSQAQDWGDNEQFF

J gene: TRBJ1-5
D gene: -
clone size: -
V gene: TRBV9
CDR3 DNA: TGTGCCAGCAGCGTAGGAGGGAAAGAGCCCCAGCATTTT
CDR3 protein: CASSVGGKEPQHF

J gene: TRBJ2-1
D gene: -
clone size: -
V gene: TRBV7-9
CDR3 DNA: TGTGCCAGCAGCCCTACAGGGGGGGGTTACAATGAGCAGTTCTTC
CDR3 protein: CASSPTGGGYNEQFF

J gene: TRBJ1-5
D gene: -
clone size: few
V gene: TRBV4-2
CDR3 DNA: TGTGCCAGCAGCCAAGATCAGGAGCGGGCTGGCAATCAGCCCCAGCATTTT
CDR3 protein: CASSQDQERAGNQPQHF

J gene: TRBJ1-3
D gene: -
clone size: -
V gene: TRBV9
CDR3 DNA: TGTGCCAGCAGCGTAGGCGGGGGGTCGTCTGGAAACACCATATATTTT
CDR3 protein: CASSVGGGSSGNTIYF

J gene: TRBJ1-2
D gene: TRBD1
clone size: -
V gene: TRBV9
CDR3 DNA: TGTGCCAGCAGCACTAGGACAGGGGGAAAGAATGGCTACACCTTC
CDR3 protein: CASSTRTGGKNGYTF

J gene: TRBJ2-1
D gene: TRBD2
clone size: -
V gene: TRBV24-1
CDR3 DNA: TGTGCCACCAGTGATTTTGAAGTAGCGGGAGCGCGTAAGCAGTTCTTC
CDR3 protein: CATSDFEVAGARKQFF

J gene: TRBJ2-3
D gene: TRBD2
clone size: once
V gene: TRBV27
CDR3 DNA: TGTGCTTCCGGGAGGGCCATCACAGATACGCAGTATTTT
CDR3 protein: CASGRAITDTQYF

J gene: TRBJ1-1
D gene: -
clone size: once
V gene: TRBV7-9
CDR3 DNA: TGTGCCAGCAGCCCAGGGCGGATAGCAGGAGACACTGAAGCTTTCTTT
CDR3 protein: CASSPGRIAGDTEAFF

J gene: TRBJ2-3
D gene: TRBD2
clone size: -
V gene: TRBV5-4
CDR3 DNA: TGTGCCAGCAGCCTCGGGGGGGATCGCACAGATACGCAGTATTTT
CDR3 protein: CASSLGGDRTDTQYF

J gene: TRBJ2-1
D gene: -
clone size: -
V gene: TRBV5-8
CDR3 DNA: TGTGCCAGCAGCTTGTTTGGGACTGGTTACAATGAGCAGTTCTTC
CDR3 protein: CASSLFGTGYNEQFF

J gene: TRBJ1-2
D gene: -
clone size: -
V gene: TRBV2
CDR3 DNA: TGTGCCAGCAGTGTGGGCGAGACTAACTATGGCTACACCTTC
CDR3 protein: CASSVGETNYGYTF

J gene: TRBJ1-2
D gene: -
clone size: -
V gene: TRBV20-1
CDR3 DNA: TGCAGTGCTTCCGGGATCTATGGCTACACCTTC
CDR3 protein: CSASGIYGYTF

J gene: TRBJ2-3
D gene: TRBD2
clone size: -
V gene: TRBV5-4
CDR3 DNA: TGTGCCAGCTCGGCGGGAGGGCCGTTGGATACGCAGTATTTT
CDR3 protein: CASSAGGPLDTQYF

J gene: TRBJ2-5
D gene: TRBD2
clone size: once
V gene: TRBV6-1
CDR3 DNA: TGTGCCAGCAGTGAAGCTAGAACTAGCGGGAGCAGAGAGACCCAGTACTTC
CDR3 protein: CASSEARTSGSRETQYF

J gene: TRBJ2-3
D gene: -
clone size: once
V gene: TRBV19
CDR3 DNA: TGTGCCAGTAGGGATAGCGCCATGAGCACAGATACGCAGTATTTT
CDR3 protein: CASRDSAMSTDTQYF

J gene: TRBJ2-6
D gene: TRBD1
clone size: -
V gene: TRBV6-5
CDR3 DNA: TGTGCCAGCAGCGAGGGGGCGGAAAGGGCCAACGTCCTGACTTTC
CDR3 protein: CASSEGAERANVLTF

J gene: TRBJ1-2
D gene: -
clone size: -
V gene: TRBV12-3/TRBV12-4
CDR3 DNA: TGTGCCAGCAGTTTGGGCGCTGGCTACACCTTC
CDR3 protein: CASSLGAGYTF

J gene: TRBJ2-7
D gene: -
clone size: -
V gene: TRBV6-5
CDR3 DNA: TGTGCCAGCATACCTGGGGGAGGGGGACCATACGAGCAGTACTTC
CDR3 protein: CASIPGGGGPYEQYF

J gene: TRBJ2-3
D gene: TRBD2
clone size: -
V gene: TRBV4-1
CDR3 DNA: TGCGCCAGCAGCCAAACGGCGGGGCGGGAGAGGGCAGATACGCAGTATTTT
CDR3 protein: CASSQTAGRERADTQYF

J gene: TRBJ2-7
D gene: TRBD2
clone size: -
V gene: TRBV11-2
CDR3 DNA: TGTGCCAGCAGACCAAGCGGGAGCGGCGAGCAGTACTTC
CDR3 protein: CASRPSGSGEQYF

J gene: TRBJ2-1
D gene: TRBD2
clone size: -
V gene: TRBV29-1
CDR3 DNA: TGCAGCGTTAACCCCGGGCGGAGAGGGGGACTAGCGGATGAGCAGTTCTTC
CDR3 protein: CSVNPGRRGGLADEQFF

J gene: TRBJ2-3
D gene: TRBD2
clone size: -
V gene: TRBV19
CDR3 DNA: TGTGCCAGTAGTACCGCGAGACTAGCGGGATCCACAGATACGCAGTATTTT
CDR3 protein: CASSTARLAGSTDTQYF

J gene: TRBJ2-6
D gene: TRBD2
clone size: -
V gene: TRBV28
CDR3 DNA: TGTGCCAGCAGTTTTAAGTTCCCCTCACGCGGGAGTGCCCCCTCTGGGGCCAACGTCCTGACTTTC
CDR3 protein: CASSFKFPSRGSAPSGANVLTF

J gene: TRBJ1-5
D gene: -
clone size: -
V gene: TRBV28
CDR3 DNA: TGTGCCAGCAGTTTCTTGCAGGGGAGGGGCAATCAGCCCCAGCATTTT
CDR3 protein: CASSFLQGRGNQPQHF

J gene: TRBJ1-3
D gene: -
clone size: -
V gene: TRBV28
CDR3 DNA: TGTGCCAGCAGTTTACCATTGGGCTCGGCCACCATATATTTT
CDR3 protein: CASSLPLGSATIYF

J gene: TRBJ2-5
D gene: -
clone size: -
V gene: TRBV5-6
CDR3 DNA: TGTGCCAGCAGCCAGGTATCCGACCTAGCTGATGGGACCCAGTACTTC
CDR3 protein: CASSQVSDLADGTQYF